This T cell receptor beta chain was sequenced in a study of blood T cells in healthy people across ages. The CDR3 is made up of 15 amino acids. V was pared by 5 bases and J by 0 bases, with 13 bases between. Per germline, CDR1 SEHNR and CDR2 FQNEAQ (reference sequence). There were at least 5 micrograms of total RNA extracted from every sample. Details on this clonotype: The target antigen is unknown.

Broader study findings: As naive T cell percentage varied, TCR beta diversity correlated strongly with it.

For the second PCR, which ran for about 6 to 11 cycles, a sample-barcoded 5' primer and a J-beta primer mix were used. Each single sample gave us at least 3 million CDR3-containing paired-end reads. TCRdb re-called the 5' RACE reads with MiXCR, one entry per CDR3 protein. Among 1,100,000 or so distinct CDR3 sequences listed, over 35% were seen once. The V and J genes are TRBV7-9 and TRBJ2-5, with a tentative D call TRBD1 (6 bases). This clonotype was obtained from an older woman in good health. The sample comprised blood. This CDR3 is CASSPGHLDQETQYF. In DNA form, the CDR3 reads TGTGCCAGCAGCCCGGGACACCTGGACCAAGAGACCCAGTACTTC.